What follows are 10 T cell receptor beta chains derived from one specimen sequenced in a study of CD8 T cells in ankylosing spondylitis. TCRdb used MiXCR to reprocess the 5' RACE reads, holding one entry per CDR3 protein. The sample has approximately 220,000 distinct CDR3 sequences; roughly 26% are singletons. The specimen was blood, either unsorted or a sorted T cell fraction (not recorded which). The receptors derive from a male donor with ankylosing spondylitis or in good health (not recorded which).

The chain couples TRBV20-1 to TRBJ2-1; D gene ambiguous. This CDR3 contains 12 residues. From germline, CDR1 is DFQATT and CDR2 SNEGSKA (reference sequence). Trimming cost V 0 bases and J 16 bases, with 16 bases left between them. The CDR3 coding sequence is TGCAGTGCTAGAGATCGCGCCGACCGCAGATTCTTC. Its translation is CSARDRADRRFF.

The table lists this clonotype with many counts. The rearrangement links TRBV20-1 to TRBJ2-7, with D possibly matching TRBD2 (6 bases). Germline CDR1 reads DFQATT; CDR2 reads SNEGSKA (reference sequence). This CDR3 contains 15 residues. V gave up 6 bases and J gave up 1 base, with 19 bases separating them. DNA of the CDR3: TGCAGTGCGCCCCGTGGGGCCGGAGGGTCCTACGAGCAGTACTTC. Encoded protein: CSAPRGAGGSYEQYF.

This chain connects TRBV30 to TRBJ1-5; D might be TRBD1 (5 bases). V was clipped by 7 bases and J by 0 bases, with 10 bases between them. Per the germline V gene, CDR1 is GTSNPN and CDR2 is SVGIG (reference sequence). This CDR3 is built from 13 residues. The CDR3 spells CASAGSSNQPQHF. CDR3 bases: TGTGCCTCCGCAGGGAGTAGCAATCAGCCCCAGCATTTT.

This clonotype showed up many times. The V call is TRBV20-1, the J call TRBJ2-7; D call uncertain. The CDR3 length is 15 residues. The V end lost 3 bases, the J end lost 0 bases, and 15 bases lay between the germline ends. CDR1 DFQATT and CDR2 SNEGSKA come from the germline V gene (reference sequence). The CDR3 DNA follows: TGCAGTGCTAGGTCACTCGGCTGGCACTCCTACGAGCAGTACTTC. Residues: CSARSLGWHSYEQYF.

The chain joins TRBV20-1 to TRBJ2-7, with 15 bases matching TRBD2. Germline values: CDR1 DFQATT, CDR2 SNEGSKA (reference sequence). This CDR3 has 19 residues. V dropped 5 bases and J dropped 2; count of bases not matched to a gene: 16. DNA of the CDR3: TGCAGTGCTCGACAGGGACTAGCGGGAGGAACCCGTCGAACCTACGAGCAGTACTTC. Its protein product is CSARQGLAGGTRRTYEQYF.

V is TRBV9 and J is TRBJ2-3; D is possibly TRBD1 or TRBD2 (5 bases each). CDR3 length: 13 amino acids. Germline CDR1 SGDLS, CDR2 YYNGEE. Trimming removed 7 bases at V and 2 bases at J, with 11 bases between. This CDR3 reads CASGDGNTDTQYF. The CDR3 nucleotides are TGTGCCAGCGGGGACGGCAACACAGATACGCAGTATTTT.

The rearrangement uses TRBV6-1 and TRBJ1-3, with 8 bases fitting TRBD1. The CDR3 has 14 residues. CDR1 is MNHNS and CDR2 is SASEGT in the germline V gene. The junction had 5 bases not matched to a gene; V was cut back by 6 bases and J by 4 bases. CDR3 in amino acids: CASRGSGGGNTIYF. The DNA for the CDR3 is TGTGCCAGCAGGGGTTCAGGGGGCGGAAACACCATATATTTT.

The chain links TRBV5-1 to TRBJ2-3; no definite D call. With 3 bases removed from V and 3 bases from J, the gap between germline ends came to 5 bases. Germline V gene lookup returns CDR1 SGHRS and CDR2 YFSETQ. The CDR3 totals 12 residues. Written as DNA, the CDR3 is TGCGCCAGCAGCTCTCTGACAGATACGCAGTATTTT. Translated: CASSSLTDTQYF.

This clonotype was observed many times. The chain carries TRBV15 and TRBJ2-1; D may correspond to TRBD1 or TRBD2 (5 bases each). Germline V lookup: CDR1 LNHNV, CDR2 YYDKDF (reference sequence). The CDR3 is 15 amino acids. V was shortened by 0 bases and J by 4 bases, with 10 bases between the two germline ends. Here the CDR3 DNA reads TGTGCCACCAGCAGAGATGTGGGGGAATACAATGAGCAGTTCTTC. Its protein is CATSRDVGEYNEQFF.

The chain is built from TRBV27 and TRBJ2-3; TRBD2 agrees at 8 bases. Germline-derived CDR1 and CDR2 are MNHEY and SMNVEV (reference sequence). This CDR3 is built from 13 residues. V shed 5 bases and J 11 bases; nucleotides not matched to a gene: 9. For the CDR3, the DNA is TGTGCCAGCAGTCCTTATAGCGGGAACCAGCAGTATTTT. Translating it yields CASSPYSGNQQYF.